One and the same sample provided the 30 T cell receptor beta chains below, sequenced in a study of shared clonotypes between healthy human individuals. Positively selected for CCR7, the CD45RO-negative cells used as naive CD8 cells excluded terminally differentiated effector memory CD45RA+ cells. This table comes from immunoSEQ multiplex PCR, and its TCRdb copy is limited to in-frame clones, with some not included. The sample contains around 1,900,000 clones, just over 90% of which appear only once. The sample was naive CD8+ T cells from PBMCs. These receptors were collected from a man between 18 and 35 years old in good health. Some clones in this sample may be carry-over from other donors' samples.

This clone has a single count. The CDR3 nucleotides read TGCGCCAGCAGCCCGCAGATGCTAGCGGGGCAAGAGACCCAGTACTTC. Translation: CASSPQMLAGQETQYF. The chain couples TRBV4-1 to TRBJ2-5, with 9 bases matching TRBD2. CDR1 and CDR2 (germline): MGHRA, YSYEKL. Losses at the gene ends were 4 bases for V and 2 bases for J; bases not matched to a gene: 8. This CDR3 contains 16 residues.

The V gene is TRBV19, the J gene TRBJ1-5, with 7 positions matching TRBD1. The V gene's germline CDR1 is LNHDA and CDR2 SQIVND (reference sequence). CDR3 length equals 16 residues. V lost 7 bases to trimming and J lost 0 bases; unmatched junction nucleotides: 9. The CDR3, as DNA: TGTGCCAGTACCATCGGGACAGATTATAGCAATCAGCCCCAGCATTTT. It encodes CASTIGTDYSNQPQHF.

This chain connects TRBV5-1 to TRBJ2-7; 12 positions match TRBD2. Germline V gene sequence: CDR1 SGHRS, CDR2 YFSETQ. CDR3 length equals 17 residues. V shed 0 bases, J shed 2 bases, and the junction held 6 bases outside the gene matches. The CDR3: CASSLGLAGGLTYEQYF. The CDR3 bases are TGCGCCAGCAGCTTGGGGCTAGCGGGAGGGTTAACCTACGAGCAGTACTTC.

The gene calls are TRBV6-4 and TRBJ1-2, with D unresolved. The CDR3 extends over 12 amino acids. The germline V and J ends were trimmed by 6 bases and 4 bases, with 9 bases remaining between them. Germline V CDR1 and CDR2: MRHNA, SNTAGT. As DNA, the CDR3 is TGTGCCAGCAGCGAGGGAAGCTATGGCTACACCTTC. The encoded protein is CASSEGSYGYTF.

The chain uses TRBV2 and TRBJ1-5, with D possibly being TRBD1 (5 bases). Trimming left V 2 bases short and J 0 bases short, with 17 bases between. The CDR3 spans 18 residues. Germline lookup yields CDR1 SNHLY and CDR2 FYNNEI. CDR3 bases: TGTGCCAGCAGTGAAAGGGGTACAAGACAGTTTAGCAATCAGCCCCAGCATTTT. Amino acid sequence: CASSERGTRQFSNQPQHF.

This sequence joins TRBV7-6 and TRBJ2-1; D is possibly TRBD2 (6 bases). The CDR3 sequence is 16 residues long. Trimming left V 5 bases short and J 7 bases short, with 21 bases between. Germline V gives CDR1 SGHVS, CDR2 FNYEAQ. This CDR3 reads CASSPRSGERRNEQFF. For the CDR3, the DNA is TGTGCCAGCAGCCCCCGGTCGGGGGAGCGGCGGAATGAGCAGTTCTTC.

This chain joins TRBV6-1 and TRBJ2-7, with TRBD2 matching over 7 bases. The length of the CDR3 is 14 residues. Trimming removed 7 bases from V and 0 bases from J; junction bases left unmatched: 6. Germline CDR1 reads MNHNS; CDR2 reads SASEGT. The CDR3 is CASISGSHSYEQYF. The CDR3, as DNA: TGTGCCAGCATTAGCGGGTCCCACTCCTACGAGCAGTACTTC.

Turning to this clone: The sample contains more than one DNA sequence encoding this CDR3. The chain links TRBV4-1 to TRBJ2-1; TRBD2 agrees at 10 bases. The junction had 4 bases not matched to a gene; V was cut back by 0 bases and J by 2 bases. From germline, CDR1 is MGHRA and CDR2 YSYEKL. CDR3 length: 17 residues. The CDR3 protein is CASSQEPGLAAYNEQFF. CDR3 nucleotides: TGCGCCAGCAGCCAAGAGCCCGGACTAGCGGCCTACAATGAGCAGTTCTTC.

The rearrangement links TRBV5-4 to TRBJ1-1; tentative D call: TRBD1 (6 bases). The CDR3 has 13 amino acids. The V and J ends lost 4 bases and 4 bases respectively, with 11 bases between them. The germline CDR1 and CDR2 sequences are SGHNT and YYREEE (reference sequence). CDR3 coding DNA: TGTGCCAGCAGCCGAGGGGGGAGCACTGAAGCTTTCTTT. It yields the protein CASSRGGSTEAFF.

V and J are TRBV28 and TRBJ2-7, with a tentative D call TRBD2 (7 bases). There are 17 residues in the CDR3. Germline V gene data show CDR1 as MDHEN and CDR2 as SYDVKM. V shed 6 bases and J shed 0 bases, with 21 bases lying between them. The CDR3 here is CASSDTGWLAASYEQYF. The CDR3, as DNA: TGTGCCAGCAGCGACACAGGGTGGCTAGCGGCCTCCTACGAGCAGTACTTC.

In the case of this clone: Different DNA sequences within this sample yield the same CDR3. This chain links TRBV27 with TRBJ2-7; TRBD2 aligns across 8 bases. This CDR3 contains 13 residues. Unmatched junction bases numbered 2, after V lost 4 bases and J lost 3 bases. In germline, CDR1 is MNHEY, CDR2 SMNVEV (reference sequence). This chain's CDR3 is CASSYGTSYEQYF. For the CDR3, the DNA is TGTGCCAGCAGTTACGGGACTAGCTACGAGCAGTACTTC.

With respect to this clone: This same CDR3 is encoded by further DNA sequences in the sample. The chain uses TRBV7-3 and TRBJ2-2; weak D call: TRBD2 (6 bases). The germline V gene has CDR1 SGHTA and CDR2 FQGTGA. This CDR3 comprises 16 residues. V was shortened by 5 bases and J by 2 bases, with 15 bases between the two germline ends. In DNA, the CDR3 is TGTGCCAGCAGCGATAGCGGACTAATCAACACCGGGGAGCTGTTTTTT. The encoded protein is CASSDSGLINTGELFF. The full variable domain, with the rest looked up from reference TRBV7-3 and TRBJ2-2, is GAGVSQTPSNKVTEKGKYVELRCDPISGHTALYWYRQSLGQGPEFLIYFQGTGAADDSGLPNDRFFAVRPEGSVSTLKIQRTERGDSAVYLCASSDSGLINTGELFFGEGSRLTVL.

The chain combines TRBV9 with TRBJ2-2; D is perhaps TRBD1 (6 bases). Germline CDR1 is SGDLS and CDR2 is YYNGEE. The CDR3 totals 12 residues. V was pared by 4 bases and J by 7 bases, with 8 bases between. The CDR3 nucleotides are TGTGCCAGCAGCCAGGGGAACGGGGAGCTGTTTTTT. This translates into CASSQGNGELFF.

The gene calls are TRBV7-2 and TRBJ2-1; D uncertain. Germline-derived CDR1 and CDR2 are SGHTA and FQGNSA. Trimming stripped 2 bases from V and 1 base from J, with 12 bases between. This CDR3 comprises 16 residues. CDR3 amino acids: CASSLRGRISYNEQFF. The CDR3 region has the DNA TGTGCCAGCAGCTTAAGAGGACGCATTTCCTACAATGAGCAGTTCTTC. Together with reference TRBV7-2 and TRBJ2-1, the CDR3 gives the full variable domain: GAGVSQSPSNKVTEKGKDVELRCDPISGHTALYWYRQSLGQGLEFLIYFQGNSAPDKSGLPSDRFSAERTGGSVSTLTIQRTQQEDSAVYLCASSLRGRISYNEQFFGPGTRLTVL.

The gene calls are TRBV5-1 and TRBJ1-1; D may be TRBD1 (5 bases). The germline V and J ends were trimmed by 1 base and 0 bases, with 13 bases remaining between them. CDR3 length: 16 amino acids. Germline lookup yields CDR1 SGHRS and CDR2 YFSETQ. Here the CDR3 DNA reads TGCGCCAGCAGCTTGCCGGCGGGGCAGATGAACACTGAAGCTTTCTTT. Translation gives CASSLPAGQMNTEAFF. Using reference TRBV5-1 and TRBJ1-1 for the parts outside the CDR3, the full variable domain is KAGVTQTPRYLIKTRGQQVTLSCSPISGHRSVSWYQQTPGQGLQFLFEYFSETQRNKGNFPGRFSGRQFSNSRSEMNVSTLELGDSALYLCASSLPAGQMNTEAFFGQGTRLTVV.

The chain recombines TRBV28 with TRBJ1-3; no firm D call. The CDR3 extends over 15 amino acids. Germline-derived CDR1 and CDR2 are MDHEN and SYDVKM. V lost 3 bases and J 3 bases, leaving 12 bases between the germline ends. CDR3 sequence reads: CASSLGGVFGNTIYF. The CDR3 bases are TGTGCCAGCAGTTTGGGAGGAGTTTTTGGAAACACCATATATTTT.

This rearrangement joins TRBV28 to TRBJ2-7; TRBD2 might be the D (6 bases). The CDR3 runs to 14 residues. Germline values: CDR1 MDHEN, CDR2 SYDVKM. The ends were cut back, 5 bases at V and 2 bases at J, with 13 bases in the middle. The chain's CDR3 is CASSPPGGTYEQYF. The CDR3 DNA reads TGTGCCAGCAGTCCACCTGGCGGGACCTACGAGCAGTACTTC.

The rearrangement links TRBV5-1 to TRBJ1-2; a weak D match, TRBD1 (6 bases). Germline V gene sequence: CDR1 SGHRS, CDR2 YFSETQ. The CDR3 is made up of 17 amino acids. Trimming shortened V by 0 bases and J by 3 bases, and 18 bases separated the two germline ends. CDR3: CASSLVTGVVVDYGYTF. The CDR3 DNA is TGCGCCAGCAGCTTGGTGACAGGCGTAGTCGTCGACTATGGCTACACCTTC.

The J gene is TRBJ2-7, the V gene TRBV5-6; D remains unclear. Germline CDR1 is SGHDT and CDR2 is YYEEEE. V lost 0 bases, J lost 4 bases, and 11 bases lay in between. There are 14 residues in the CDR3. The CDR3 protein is CASSLAGRVYEQYF. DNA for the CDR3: TGTGCCAGCAGCTTGGCCGGCAGAGTATACGAGCAGTACTTC. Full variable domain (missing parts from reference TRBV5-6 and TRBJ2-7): DAGVTQSPTHLIKTRGQQVTLRCSPKSGHDTVSWYQQALGQGPQFIFQYYEEEERQRGNFPDRFSGHQFPNYSSELNVNALLLGDSALYLCASSLAGRVYEQYFGPGTRLTVT.

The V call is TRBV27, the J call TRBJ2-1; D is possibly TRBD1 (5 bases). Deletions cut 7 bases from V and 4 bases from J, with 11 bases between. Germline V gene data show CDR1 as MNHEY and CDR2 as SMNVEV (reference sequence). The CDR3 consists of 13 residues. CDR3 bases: TGTGCCAGCATGGGGCTGAATTACAATGAGCAGTTCTTC. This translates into CASMGLNYNEQFF.

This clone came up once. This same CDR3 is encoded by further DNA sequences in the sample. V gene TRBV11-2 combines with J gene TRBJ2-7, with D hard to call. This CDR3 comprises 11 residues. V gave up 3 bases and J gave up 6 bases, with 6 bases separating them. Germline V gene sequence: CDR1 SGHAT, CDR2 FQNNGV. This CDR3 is CASSLSREQYF. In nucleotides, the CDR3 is TGTGCCAGCAGCTTGAGTCGCGAGCAGTACTTC.

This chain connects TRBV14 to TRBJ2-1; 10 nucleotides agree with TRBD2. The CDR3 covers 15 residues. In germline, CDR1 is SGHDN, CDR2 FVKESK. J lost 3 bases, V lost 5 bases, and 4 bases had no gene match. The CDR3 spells CASSSSGRFYNEQFF. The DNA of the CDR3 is TGTGCCAGCAGCTCTAGCGGGAGATTCTACAATGAGCAGTTCTTC. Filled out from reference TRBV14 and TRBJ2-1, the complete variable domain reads EAGVTQFPSHSVIEKGQTVTLRCDPISGHDNLYWYRRVMGKEIKFLLHFVKESKQDESGMPNNRFLAERTGGTYSTLKVQPAELEDSGVYFCASSSSGRFYNEQFFGPGTRLTVL.

This CDR3 reads CASSRDTSGGGPYEQYF. The CDR3 coding sequence is TGCGCCAGCAGCCGGGATACTAGCGGGGGTGGACCCTACGAGCAGTACTTC. The chain has TRBV4-1 and TRBJ2-7; 11 bases agree with TRBD2. The CDR3 loop spans 17 amino acids. Looked up from germline, CDR1 is MGHRA and CDR2 is YSYEKL. V lost 4 bases and J lost 2; bases outside the gene matches: 10.

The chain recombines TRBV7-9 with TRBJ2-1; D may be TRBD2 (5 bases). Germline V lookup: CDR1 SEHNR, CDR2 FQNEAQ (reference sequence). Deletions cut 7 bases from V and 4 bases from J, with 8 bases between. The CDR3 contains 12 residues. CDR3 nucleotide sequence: TGTGCCAGCACCACGGGATACAATGAGCAGTTCTTC. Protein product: CASTTGYNEQFF.

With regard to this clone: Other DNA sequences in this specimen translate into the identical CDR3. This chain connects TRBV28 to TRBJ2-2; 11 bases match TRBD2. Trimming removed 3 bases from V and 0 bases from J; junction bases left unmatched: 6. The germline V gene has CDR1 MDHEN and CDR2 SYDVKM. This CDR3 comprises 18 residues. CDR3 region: CASSLPGTSGANTGELFF. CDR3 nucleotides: TGTGCCAGCAGTTTGCCGGGGACTAGCGGTGCGAACACCGGGGAGCTGTTTTTT. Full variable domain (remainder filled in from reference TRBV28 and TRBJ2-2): DVKVTQSSRYLVKRTGEKVFLECVQDMDHENMFWYRQDPGLGLRLIYFSYDVKMKEKGDIPEGYSVSREKKERFSLILESASTNQTSMYLCASSLPGTSGANTGELFFGEGSRLTVL.

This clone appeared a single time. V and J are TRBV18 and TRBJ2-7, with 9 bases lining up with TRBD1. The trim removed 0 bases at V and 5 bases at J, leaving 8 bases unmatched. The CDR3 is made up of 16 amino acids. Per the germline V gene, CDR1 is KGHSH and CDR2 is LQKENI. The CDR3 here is CASSPPAGQGNHEQYF. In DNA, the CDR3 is TGTGCCAGCTCACCACCTGCGGGACAGGGAAACCACGAGCAGTACTTC.

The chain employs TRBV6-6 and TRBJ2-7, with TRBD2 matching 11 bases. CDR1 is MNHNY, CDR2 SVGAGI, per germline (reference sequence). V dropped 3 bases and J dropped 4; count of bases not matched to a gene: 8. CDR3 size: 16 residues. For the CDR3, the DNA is TGTGCCAGCAGTTATGGATTAGCGGGAGGGCCTTACGAGCAGTACTTC. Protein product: CASSYGLAGGPYEQYF.

CDR3 residues: CASSISGGNEQYF. CDR3 sequence (DNA): TGTGCCAGTAGTATTAGCGGGGGTAACGAGCAGTACTTC. The rearrangement links TRBV19 to TRBJ2-7, with 9 bases identical to TRBD2. Trimming removed 3 bases from V and 5 bases from J; junction bases left unmatched: 2. The germline CDR1 and CDR2 sequences are LNHDA and SQIVND (reference sequence). The CDR3 is made up of 13 amino acids.

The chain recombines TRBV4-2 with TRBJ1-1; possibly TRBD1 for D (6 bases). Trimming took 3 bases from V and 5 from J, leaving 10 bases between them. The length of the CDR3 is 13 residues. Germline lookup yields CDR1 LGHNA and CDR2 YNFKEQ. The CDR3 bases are TGTGCCAGCAGCCACGGACAGATAACTGAAGCTTTCTTT. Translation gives CASSHGQITEAFF.

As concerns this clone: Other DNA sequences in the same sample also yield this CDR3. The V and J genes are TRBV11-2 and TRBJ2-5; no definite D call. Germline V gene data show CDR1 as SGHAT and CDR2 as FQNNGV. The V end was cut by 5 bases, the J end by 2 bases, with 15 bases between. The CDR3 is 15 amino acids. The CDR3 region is CASSLGPGVQETQYF. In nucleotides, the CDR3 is TGTGCCAGCAGCCTCGGACCGGGCGTTCAAGAGACCCAGTACTTC.